These 14 T cell receptor beta chains were all obtained from the same sample, sequenced in a study of OX40 agonist ivuxolimab in advanced cancers. Generated by immunoSEQ multiplex PCR, the TCRdb table keeps only in-frame clones and is missing some. The table shows fewer than 80,000 clones, with more than 70% occurring only once. This sample comprised CD4+ or CD8+ T cells sorted from blood, obtained in a trial of the OX40 agonist ivuxolimab. These TCRs come from an adult with an advanced solid tumor such as melanoma, head and neck, liver or kidney cancer.

As concerns this clone: A junction boundary mismatches the germline segment, possibly from a read error. The chain joins TRBV7-7 to TRBJ1-4; D is ambiguous. CDR1 and CDR2 (germline): SSHAT, FNYEAQ (reference sequence). The CDR3 contains 13 residues. For the CDR3, the DNA is TGTGCTAGCAGCTTAGACCGGGATGAAAAACTGTTTTTT. Protein product: CASSLDRDEKLFF.

This clone has a single count. The chain recombines TRBV11-3 with TRBJ2-1; 8 nucleotides agree with TRBD2. Germline-derived CDR1 and CDR2 are SGHNT and YENEEA. CDR3 length equals 15 residues. J was trimmed by 6 bases and V by 1 base; bases with no gene match: 5. CDR3 bases: TGTGCCAGCAGCTTAGGAGCGGGGGCATTCAATGAGCAGTTCTTC. This gives the protein CASSLGAGAFNEQFF. The entire variable domain, with the rest obtained from reference TRBV11-3 and TRBJ2-1, is as follows: EAGVVQSPRYKIIEKKQPVAFWCNPISGHNTLYWYLQNLGQGPELLIRYENEEAVDDSQLPKDRFSAERLKGVDSTLKIQPAELGDSAVYLCASSLGAGAFNEQFFGPGTRLTVL.

In this sample, this clone turned up once. The V and J genes are TRBV29-1 and TRBJ2-7; maybe TRBD1 (5 bases). The V and J ends lost 5 bases and 5 bases respectively, with 16 bases between them. CDR1 is SQVTM, CDR2 ANQGSEA, per germline. The CDR3 covers 13 residues. CDR3 amino acids: CSVPGHSRHEQYF. The CDR3 DNA reads TGCAGCGTTCCCGGACACTCACGACACGAGCAGTACTTC.

The gene calls are TRBV27 and TRBJ2-2; D ambiguous. This CDR3 region has 16 residues. Germline CDR1 and CDR2: MNHEY and SMNVEV (reference sequence). V was clipped by 2 bases and J by 0 bases, with 10 bases between them. The CDR3 reads CASSLTARTNTGELFF. Written as DNA, the CDR3 is TGTGCCAGCAGTTTAACAGCCAGGACGAACACCGGGGAGCTGTTTTTT.

This clone was picked up a small number of times. The chain links TRBV11-2 to TRBJ1-4; weak D call: TRBD1 (5 bases). Looked up from germline, CDR1 is SGHAT and CDR2 is FQNNGV. The CDR3 is made up of 14 amino acids. V gave up 6 bases and J gave up 5 bases, with 13 bases separating them. CDR3 sequence reads: CASRRTGLNEKLFF. The CDR3 DNA reads as TGTGCCAGCAGAAGGACGGGGCTGAATGAAAAACTGTTTTTT. The full variable domain, rest sourced from reference TRBV11-2 and TRBJ1-4, is EAGVAQSPRYKIIEKRQSVAFWCNPISGHATLYWYQQILGQGPKLLIQFQNNGVVDDSQLPKDRFSAERLKGVDSTLKIQPAKLEDSAVYLCASRRTGLNEKLFFGSGTQLSVL.

Only one count was recorded for this clone. The CDR3 reads CASSLMPNGDTEAFF. Written as DNA, the CDR3 is TGTGCCAGCTCACTTATGCCGAATGGGGACACTGAAGCTTTCTTT. The J gene is TRBJ1-1, the V gene TRBV18; D uncertain. V lost 4 bases and J lost 3, with 15 bases in between. The CDR3 sequence is 15 residues long. Germline V gene sequence: CDR1 KGHSH, CDR2 LQKENI.

This rearrangement joins TRBV7-9 to TRBJ2-3; D remains unclear. Deletions cut 5 bases from V and 0 bases from J, with 9 bases between. The CDR3 has 14 amino acids. Per germline, CDR1 SEHNR and CDR2 FQNEAQ (reference sequence). The CDR3 region has the DNA TGTGCCAGCAGCCCGCGTTCTAGCACAGATACGCAGTATTTT. This translates into CASSPRSSTDTQYF.

The chain carries TRBV6-1 and TRBJ1-1; TRBD1 aligns across 8 bases. The length of the CDR3 is 13 residues. Germline CDR1 is MNHNS and CDR2 is SASEGT. J was trimmed by 5 bases and V by 4 bases; bases with no gene match: 3. The CDR3 protein is CASSGQGLTEAFF. The CDR3 DNA sequence: TGTGCCAGCAGTGGACAGGGGTTAACTGAAGCTTTCTTT.

V and J are TRBV2 and TRBJ1-1, with a possible D match to TRBD1 (5 bases). The CDR3 has 13 residues. The germline V gene has CDR1 SNHLY and CDR2 FYNNEI. V was clipped by 5 bases and J by 7 bases, with 14 bases between them. In nucleotides, the CDR3 is TGTGCCAGCAGTTACGACGGGGGGTTTGAAGCTTTCTTT. It encodes CASSYDGGFEAFF.

V usage is TRBV2 and J usage is TRBJ1-1; D remains ambiguous. The V gene lost 4 bases and the J gene lost 2 bases, with 5 bases spanning the gap. This CDR3 region has 12 residues. Germline lookup yields CDR1 SNHLY and CDR2 FYNNEI. The CDR3 DNA reads TGTGCCAGCAGTGGTGTCAACACTGAAGCTTTCTTT. Encoded protein: CASSGVNTEAFF.

The chain joins TRBV4-1 to TRBJ2-7, with D perhaps matching TRBD2 (6 bases). The V and J ends lost 3 bases and 5 bases respectively, with 17 bases between them. The CDR3 runs to 15 residues. CDR1 and CDR2 (germline): MGHRA, YSYEKL. CDR3 residues: CASSQALTSYDEQYF. The CDR3 coding sequence is TGCGCCAGCAGCCAGGCTTTGACTAGTTATGACGAGCAGTACTTC.

Points on this clone: One junction end disagrees with the germline gene, perhaps due to a read error. The chain carries TRBV5-1 and TRBJ2-7; 9 nucleotides align to TRBD2. The CDR3 has 15 amino acids. Per germline, CDR1 SGHRS and CDR2 YFSETQ. DNA for the CDR3: TGCGCCGGCAGCGTTAGCGGGAGCGTCTCCTACGAGCAGTACTTC. Its protein product is CAGSVSGSVSYEQYF. Combining the CDR3 with reference TRBV5-1 and TRBJ2-7 gives the whole variable domain KAGVTQTPRYLIKTRGQQVTLSCSPISGHRSVSWYQQTPGQGLQFLFEYFSETQRNKGNFPGRFSGRQFSNSRSEMNVSTLELGDSALYLCAGSVSGSVSYEQYFGPGTRLTVT.

J is TRBJ2-7 and V is TRBV9, with D tentatively TRBD1 or TRBD2 (5 bases each). The germline V gene encodes CDR1 SGDLS and CDR2 YYNGEE. This CDR3 has 13 amino acids. The V and J ends lost 6 bases and 4 bases respectively, with 14 bases between them. CDR3 residues: CASNGGNHYEQYF. The CDR3 DNA reads TGTGCCAGCAATGGGGGAAACCATTACGAGCAGTACTTC.

This chain joins TRBV7-6 and TRBJ1-3; the D gene is possibly TRBD1 (6 bases). Deletions cut 7 bases from V and 0 bases from J, with 10 bases between. The germline gives CDR1 SGHVS, CDR2 FNYEAQ. There are 14 residues in the CDR3. In DNA, the CDR3 is TGTGCCAGCACCGACAGGCTCTCTGGAAACACCATATATTTT. Protein: CASTDRLSGNTIYF. The full variable domain, its missing parts supplied by reference TRBV7-6 and TRBJ1-3, is GAGVSQSPRYKVTKRGQDVALRCDPISGHVSLYWYRQALGQGPEFLTYFNYEAQQDKSGLPNDRFSAERPEGSISTLTIQRTEQRDSAMYRCASTDRLSGNTIYFGEGSWLTVV.